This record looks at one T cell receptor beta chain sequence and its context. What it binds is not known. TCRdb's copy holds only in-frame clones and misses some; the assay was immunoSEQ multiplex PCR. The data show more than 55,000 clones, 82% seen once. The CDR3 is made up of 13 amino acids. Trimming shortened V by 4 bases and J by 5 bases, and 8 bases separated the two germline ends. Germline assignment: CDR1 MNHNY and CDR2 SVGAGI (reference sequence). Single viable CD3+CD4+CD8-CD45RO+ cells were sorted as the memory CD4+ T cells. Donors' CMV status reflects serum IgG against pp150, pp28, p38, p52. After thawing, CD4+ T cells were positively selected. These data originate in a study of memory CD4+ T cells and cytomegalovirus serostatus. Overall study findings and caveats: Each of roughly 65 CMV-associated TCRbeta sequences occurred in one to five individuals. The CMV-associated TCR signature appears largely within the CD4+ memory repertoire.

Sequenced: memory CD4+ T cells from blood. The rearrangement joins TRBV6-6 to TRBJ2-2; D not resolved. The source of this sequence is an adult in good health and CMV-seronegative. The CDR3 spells CASSLARTGELFF. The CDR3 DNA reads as TGTGCCAGCAGTTTAGCCCGGACCGGGGAGCTGTTTTTT.